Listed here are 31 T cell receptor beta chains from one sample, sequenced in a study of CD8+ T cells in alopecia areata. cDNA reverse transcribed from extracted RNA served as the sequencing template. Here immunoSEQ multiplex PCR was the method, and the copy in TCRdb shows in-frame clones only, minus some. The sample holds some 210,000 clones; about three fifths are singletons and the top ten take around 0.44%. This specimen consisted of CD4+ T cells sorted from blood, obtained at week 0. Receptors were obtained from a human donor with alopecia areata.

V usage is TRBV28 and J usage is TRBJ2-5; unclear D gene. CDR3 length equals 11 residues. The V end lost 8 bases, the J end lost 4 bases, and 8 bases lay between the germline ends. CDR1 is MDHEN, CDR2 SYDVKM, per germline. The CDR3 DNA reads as TGTGCCAGCTCCCATCTAGAGACCCAGTACTTC. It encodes CASSHLETQYF.

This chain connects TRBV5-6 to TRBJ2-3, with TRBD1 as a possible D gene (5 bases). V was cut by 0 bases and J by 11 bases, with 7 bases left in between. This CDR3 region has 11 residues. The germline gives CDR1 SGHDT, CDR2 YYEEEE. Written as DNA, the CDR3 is TGTGCCAGCAGCTTGGACCAGGGGCAGTATTTT. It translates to CASSLDQGQYF.

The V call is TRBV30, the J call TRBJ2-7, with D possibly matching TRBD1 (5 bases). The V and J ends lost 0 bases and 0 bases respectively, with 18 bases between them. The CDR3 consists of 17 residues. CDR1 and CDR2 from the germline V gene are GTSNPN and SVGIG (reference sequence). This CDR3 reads CAWSVRSGRVSSYEQYF. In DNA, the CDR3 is TGTGCCTGGAGTGTACGGTCCGGCAGGGTGAGCTCCTACGAGCAGTACTTC. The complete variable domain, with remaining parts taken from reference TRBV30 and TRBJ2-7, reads SQTIHQWPATLVQPVGSPLSLECTVEGTSNPNLYWYRQAAGRGLQLLFYSVGIGQISSEVPQNLSASRPQDRQFILSSKKLLLSDSGFYLCAWSVRSGRVSSYEQYFGPGTRLTVT.

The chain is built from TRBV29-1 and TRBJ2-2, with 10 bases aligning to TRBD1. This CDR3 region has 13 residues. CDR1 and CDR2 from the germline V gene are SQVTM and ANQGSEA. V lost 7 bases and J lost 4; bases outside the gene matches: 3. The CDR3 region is CSGGTGATGELFF. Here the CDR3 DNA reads TGCAGCGGCGGGACAGGGGCCACCGGGGAGCTGTTTTTT.

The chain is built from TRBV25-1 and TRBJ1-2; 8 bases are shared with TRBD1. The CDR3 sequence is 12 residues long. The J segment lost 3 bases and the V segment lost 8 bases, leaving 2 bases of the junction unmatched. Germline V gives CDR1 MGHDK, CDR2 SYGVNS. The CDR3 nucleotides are TGTGCCAGCGGACAGGGTTACTATGGCTACACCTTC. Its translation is CASGQGYYGYTF.

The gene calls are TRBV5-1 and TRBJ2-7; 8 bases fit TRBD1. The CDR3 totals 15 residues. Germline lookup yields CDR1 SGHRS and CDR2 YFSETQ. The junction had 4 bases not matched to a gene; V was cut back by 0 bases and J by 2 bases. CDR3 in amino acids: CASSLAGQGPYEQYF. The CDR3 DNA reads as TGCGCCAGCAGCTTGGCCGGACAGGGCCCCTACGAGCAGTACTTC.

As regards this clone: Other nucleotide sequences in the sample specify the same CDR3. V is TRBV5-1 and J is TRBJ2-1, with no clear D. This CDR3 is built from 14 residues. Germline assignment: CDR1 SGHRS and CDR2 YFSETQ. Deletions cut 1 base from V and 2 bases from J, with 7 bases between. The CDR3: CASSLSGAYNEQFF. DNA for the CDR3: TGCGCCAGCAGCTTGAGTGGGGCCTACAATGAGCAGTTCTTC. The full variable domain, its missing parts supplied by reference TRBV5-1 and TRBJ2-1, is KAGVTQTPRYLIKTRGQQVTLSCSPISGHRSVSWYQQTPGQGLQFLFEYFSETQRNKGNFPGRFSGRQFSNSRSEMNVSTLELGDSALYLCASSLSGAYNEQFFGPGTRLTVL.

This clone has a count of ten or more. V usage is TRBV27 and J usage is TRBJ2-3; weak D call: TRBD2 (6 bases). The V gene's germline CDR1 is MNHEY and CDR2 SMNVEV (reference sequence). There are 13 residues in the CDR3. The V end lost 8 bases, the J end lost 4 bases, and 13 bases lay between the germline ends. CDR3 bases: TGTGCCAGCGGGCGGGGCGTAGCAGATACGCAGTATTTT. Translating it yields CASGRGVADTQYF.

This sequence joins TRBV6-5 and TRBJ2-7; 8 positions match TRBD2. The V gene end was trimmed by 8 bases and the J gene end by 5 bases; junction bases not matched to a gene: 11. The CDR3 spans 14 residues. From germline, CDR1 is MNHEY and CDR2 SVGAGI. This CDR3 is CASRSSSGWHEQYF. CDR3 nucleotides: TGTGCCAGCCGGAGTTCTAGCGGGTGGCACGAGCAGTACTTC.

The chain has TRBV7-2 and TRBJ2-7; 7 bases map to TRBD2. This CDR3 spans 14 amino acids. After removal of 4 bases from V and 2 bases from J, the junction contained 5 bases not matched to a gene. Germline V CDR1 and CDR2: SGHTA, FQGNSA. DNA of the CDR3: TGTGCCAGCAGCTCCCAAAGCGGGGCCTACGAGCAGTACTTC. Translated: CASSSQSGAYEQYF.

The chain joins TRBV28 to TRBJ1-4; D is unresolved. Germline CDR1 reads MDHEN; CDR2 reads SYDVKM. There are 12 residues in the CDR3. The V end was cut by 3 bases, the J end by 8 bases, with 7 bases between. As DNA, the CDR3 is TGTGCCAGCAGTTTCTTGGGGGAAAAACTGTTTTTT. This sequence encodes CASSFLGEKLFF.

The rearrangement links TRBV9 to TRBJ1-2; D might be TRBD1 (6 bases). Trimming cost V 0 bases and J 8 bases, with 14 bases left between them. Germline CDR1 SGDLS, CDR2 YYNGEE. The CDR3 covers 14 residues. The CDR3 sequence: CASSVEMGARGYTF. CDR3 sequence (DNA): TGTGCCAGCAGCGTAGAAATGGGGGCTCGCGGCTACACCTTC. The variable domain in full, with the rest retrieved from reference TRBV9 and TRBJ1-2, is DSGVTQTPKHLITATGQRVTLRCSPRSGDLSVYWYQQSLDQGLQFLIQYYNGEERAKGNILERFSAQQFPDLHSELNLSSLELGDSALYFCASSVEMGARGYTFGSGTRLTVV.

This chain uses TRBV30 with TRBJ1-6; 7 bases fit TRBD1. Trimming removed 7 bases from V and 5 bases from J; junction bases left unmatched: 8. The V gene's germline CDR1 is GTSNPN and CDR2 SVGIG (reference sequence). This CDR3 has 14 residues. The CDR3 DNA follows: TGTGCCTCCACAGGGGAGGTTAATAATTCACCCCTCCACTTT. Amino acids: CASTGEVNNSPLHF.

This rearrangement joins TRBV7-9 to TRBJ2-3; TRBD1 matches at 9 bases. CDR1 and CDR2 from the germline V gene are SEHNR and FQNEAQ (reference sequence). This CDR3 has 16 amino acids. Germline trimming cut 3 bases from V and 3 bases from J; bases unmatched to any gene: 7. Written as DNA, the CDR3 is TGTGCCAGCAGCTTCGGGACAGGGCGGGGAACAGATACGCAGTATTTT. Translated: CASSFGTGRGTDTQYF.

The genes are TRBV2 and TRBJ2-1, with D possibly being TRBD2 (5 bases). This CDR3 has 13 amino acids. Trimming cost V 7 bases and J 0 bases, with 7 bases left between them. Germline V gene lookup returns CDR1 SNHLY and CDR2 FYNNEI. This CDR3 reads CASKGSSYNEQFF. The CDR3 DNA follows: TGTGCCAGCAAAGGGAGCTCCTACAATGAGCAGTTCTTC.

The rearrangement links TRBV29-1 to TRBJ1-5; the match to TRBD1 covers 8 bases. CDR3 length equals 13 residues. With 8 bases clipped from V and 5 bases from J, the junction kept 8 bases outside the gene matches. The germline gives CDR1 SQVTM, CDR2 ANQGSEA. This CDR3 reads CSIGQGRDQPQHF. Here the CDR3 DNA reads TGCAGCATCGGACAGGGACGGGATCAGCCCCAGCATTTT.

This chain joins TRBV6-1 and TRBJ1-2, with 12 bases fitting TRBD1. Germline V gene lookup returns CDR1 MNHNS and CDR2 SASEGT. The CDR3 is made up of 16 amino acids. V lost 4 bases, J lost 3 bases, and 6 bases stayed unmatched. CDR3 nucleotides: TGTGCCAGCAGTGCCCGGGACAGGGGGCGGCACTATGGCTACACCTTC. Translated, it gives CASSARDRGRHYGYTF.

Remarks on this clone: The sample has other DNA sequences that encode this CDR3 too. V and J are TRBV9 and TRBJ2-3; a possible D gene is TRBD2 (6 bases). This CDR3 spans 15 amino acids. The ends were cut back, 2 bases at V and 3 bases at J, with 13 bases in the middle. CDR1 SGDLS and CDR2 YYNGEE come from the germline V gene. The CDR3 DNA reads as TGTGCCAGCAGCGTCGGAGGGCTCGGGACAGATACGCAGTATTTT. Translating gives CASSVGGLGTDTQYF.

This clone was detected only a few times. The CDR3 DNA follows: TGTGCCAGCTCCCCTTCGTGGAACGAGCAGTACTTC. Translating it yields CASSPSWNEQYF. The J gene is TRBJ2-7, the V gene TRBV18; D is unresolved. The germline gives CDR1 KGHSH, CDR2 LQKENI. V lost 6 bases to trimming and J lost 5 bases, with 11 bases between them. The length of the CDR3 is 12 residues.

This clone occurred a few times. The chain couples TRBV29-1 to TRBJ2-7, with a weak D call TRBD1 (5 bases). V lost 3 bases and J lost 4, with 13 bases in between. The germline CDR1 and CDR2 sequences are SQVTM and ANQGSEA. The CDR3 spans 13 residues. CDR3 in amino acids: CSVDIGAGYEQYF. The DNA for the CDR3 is TGCAGCGTTGATATAGGGGCCGGGTACGAGCAGTACTTC.

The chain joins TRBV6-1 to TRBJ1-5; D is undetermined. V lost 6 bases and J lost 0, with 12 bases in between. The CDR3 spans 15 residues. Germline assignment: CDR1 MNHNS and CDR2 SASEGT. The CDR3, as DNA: TGTGCCAGCAGGGGAAGGGATTATAGCAATCAGCCCCAGCATTTT. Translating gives CASRGRDYSNQPQHF.

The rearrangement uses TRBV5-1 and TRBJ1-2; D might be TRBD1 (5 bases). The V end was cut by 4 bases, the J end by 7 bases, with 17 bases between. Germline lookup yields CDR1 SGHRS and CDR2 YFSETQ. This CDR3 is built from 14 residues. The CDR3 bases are TGCGCCAGCAGCCAGGGTACGAGGGTGGCTGGCTACACCTTC. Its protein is CASSQGTRVAGYTF.

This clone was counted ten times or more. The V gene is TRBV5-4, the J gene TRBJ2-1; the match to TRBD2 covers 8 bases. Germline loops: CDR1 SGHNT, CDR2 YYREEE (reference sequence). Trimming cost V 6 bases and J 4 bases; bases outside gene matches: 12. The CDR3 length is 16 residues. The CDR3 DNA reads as TGTGCCAGCATCCCCCCCGGGCTAGCGGGTTACAATGAGCAGTTCTTC. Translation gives CASIPPGLAGYNEQFF.

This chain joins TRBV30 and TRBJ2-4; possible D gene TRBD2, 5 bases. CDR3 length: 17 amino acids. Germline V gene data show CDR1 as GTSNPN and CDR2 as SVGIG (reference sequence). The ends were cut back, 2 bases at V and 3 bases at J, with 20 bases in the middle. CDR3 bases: TGTGCCTGGAGTACCTTACCTGCGGGTAGGGTCAAAAACATTCAGTACTTC. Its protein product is CAWSTLPAGRVKNIQYF.

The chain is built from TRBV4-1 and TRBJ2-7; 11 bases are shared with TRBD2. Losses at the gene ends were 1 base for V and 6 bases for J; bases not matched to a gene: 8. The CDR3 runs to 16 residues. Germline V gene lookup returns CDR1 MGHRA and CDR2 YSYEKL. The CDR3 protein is CASSQVGGLAGGEQYF. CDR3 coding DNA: TGCGCCAGCAGCCAAGTGGGGGGGCTAGCGGGAGGCGAGCAGTACTTC.

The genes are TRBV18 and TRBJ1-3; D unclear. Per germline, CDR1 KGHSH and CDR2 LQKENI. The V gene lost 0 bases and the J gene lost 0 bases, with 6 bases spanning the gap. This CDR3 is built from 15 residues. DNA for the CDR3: TGTGCCAGCTCACCACCGGCCCGCTCTGGAAACACCATATATTTT. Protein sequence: CASSPPARSGNTIYF.

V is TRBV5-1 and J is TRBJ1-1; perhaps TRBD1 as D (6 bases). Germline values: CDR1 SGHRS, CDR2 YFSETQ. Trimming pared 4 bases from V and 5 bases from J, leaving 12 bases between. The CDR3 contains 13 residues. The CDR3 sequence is CASSGQQGTEAFF. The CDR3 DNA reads TGCGCCAGCAGCGGACAACAGGGAACTGAAGCTTTCTTT.

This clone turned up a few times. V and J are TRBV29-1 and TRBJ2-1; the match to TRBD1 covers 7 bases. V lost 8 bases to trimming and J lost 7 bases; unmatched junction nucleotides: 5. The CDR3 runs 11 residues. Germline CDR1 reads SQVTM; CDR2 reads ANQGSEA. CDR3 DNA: TGCAGCCTACTACAGGGGAATGAGCAGTTCTTC. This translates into CSLLQGNEQFF.

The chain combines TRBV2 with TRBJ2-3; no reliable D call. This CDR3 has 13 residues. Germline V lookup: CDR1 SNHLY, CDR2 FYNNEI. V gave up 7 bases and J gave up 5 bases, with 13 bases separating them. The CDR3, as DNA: TGTGCCAGCATATCGCTCGACCTAGATACGCAGTATTTT. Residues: CASISLDLDTQYF.

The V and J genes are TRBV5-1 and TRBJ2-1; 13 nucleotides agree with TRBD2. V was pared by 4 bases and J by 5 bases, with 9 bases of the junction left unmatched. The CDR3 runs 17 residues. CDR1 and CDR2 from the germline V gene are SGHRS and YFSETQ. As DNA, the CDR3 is TGCGCCAGCAGCCGTGGACTCACTAGCGGGAGGGACAATGAGCAGTTCTTC. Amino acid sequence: CASSRGLTSGRDNEQFF.

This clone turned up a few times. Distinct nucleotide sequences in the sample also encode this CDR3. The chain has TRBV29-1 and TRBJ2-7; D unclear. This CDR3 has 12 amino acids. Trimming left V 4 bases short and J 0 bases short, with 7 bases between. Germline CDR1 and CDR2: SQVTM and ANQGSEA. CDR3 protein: CSVGTSSYEQYF. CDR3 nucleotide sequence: TGCAGCGTTGGGACCTCCTCCTACGAGCAGTACTTC.